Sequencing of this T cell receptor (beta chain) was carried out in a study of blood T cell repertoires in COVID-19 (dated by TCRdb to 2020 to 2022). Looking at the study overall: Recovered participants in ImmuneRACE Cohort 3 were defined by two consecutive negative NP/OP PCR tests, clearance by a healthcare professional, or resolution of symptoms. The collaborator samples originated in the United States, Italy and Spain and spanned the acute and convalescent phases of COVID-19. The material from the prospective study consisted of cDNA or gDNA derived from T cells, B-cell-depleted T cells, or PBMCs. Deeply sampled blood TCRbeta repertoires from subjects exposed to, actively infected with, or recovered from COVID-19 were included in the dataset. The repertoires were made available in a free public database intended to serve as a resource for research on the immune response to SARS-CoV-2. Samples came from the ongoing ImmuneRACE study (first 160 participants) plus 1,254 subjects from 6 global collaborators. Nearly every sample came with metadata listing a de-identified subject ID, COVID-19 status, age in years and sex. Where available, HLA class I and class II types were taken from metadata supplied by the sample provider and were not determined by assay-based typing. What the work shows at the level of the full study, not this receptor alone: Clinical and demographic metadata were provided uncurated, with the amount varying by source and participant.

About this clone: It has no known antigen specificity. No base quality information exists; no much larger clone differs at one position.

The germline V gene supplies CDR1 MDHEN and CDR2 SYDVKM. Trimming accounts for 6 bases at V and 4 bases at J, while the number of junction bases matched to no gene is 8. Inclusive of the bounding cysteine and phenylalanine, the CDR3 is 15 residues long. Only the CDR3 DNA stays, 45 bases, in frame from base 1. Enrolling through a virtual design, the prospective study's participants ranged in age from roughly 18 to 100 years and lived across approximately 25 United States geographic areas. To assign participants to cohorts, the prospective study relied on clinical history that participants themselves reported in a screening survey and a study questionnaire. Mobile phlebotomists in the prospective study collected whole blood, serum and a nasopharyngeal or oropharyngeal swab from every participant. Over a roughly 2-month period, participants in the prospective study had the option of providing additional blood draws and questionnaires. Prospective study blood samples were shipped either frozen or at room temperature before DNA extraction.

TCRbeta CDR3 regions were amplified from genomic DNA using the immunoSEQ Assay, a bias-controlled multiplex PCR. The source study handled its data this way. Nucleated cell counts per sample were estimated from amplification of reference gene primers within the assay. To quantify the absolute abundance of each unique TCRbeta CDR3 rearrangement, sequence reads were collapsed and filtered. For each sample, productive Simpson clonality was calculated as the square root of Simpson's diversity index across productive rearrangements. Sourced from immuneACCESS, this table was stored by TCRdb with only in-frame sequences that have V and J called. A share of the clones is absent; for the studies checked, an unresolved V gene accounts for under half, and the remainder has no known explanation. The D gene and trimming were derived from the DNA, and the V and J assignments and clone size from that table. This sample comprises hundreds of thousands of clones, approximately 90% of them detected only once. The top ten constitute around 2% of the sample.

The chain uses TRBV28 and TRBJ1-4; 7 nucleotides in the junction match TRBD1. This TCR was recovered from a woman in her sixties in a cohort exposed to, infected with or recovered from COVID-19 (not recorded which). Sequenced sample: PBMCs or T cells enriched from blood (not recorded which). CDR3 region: CASRDGTAHNEKLFF. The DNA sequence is TGTGCCAGCAGAGACGGGACAGCTCATAATGAAAAACTGTTTTTT.